One sample yielded the 23 T cell receptor beta chains listed below, sequenced in a study of response to subunit inactivated influenza vaccine. TCRdb re-called the RT-PCR reads through MiXCR, storing one row per CDR3 protein. The table records roughly 500,000 distinct CDR3 sequences, 25% of them present only once. The sequenced sample was CD4+ T cells sorted from PBMCs, obtained around 5 days after vaccination. The receptor set was obtained from a man in his forties or fifties who received an inactivated influenza vaccine.

This clonotype was detected a few times. The chain is built from TRBV27 and TRBJ2-6; 7 bases match TRBD1. V shed 3 bases and J 2 bases; nucleotides not matched to a gene: 1. Per germline, CDR1 MNHEY and CDR2 SMNVEV (reference sequence). The length of the CDR3 is 15 residues. As DNA, the CDR3 is TGTGCCAGCAGTTTTGGGACAGCTGGGGCCAACGTCCTGACTTTC. As protein: CASSFGTAGANVLTF.

This chain joins TRBV2 and TRBJ2-4; 8 nucleotides line up with TRBD1. CDR1 SNHLY and CDR2 FYNNEI come from the germline V gene. V shed 6 bases and J 5 bases; nucleotides not matched to a gene: 6. The CDR3 has 14 amino acids. The CDR3 DNA reads TGTGCCAGCAGAAAGGACAGGGACCAAAACATTCAGTACTTC. Encoded protein: CASRKDRDQNIQYF.

This clonotype was observed a handful of times. This chain connects TRBV5-1 to TRBJ2-7; D ambiguous. CDR1 and CDR2 (germline): SGHRS, YFSETQ. Trimming took off 4 bases at V and 0 bases at J, with 8 bases between the two ends. CDR3 length: 13 amino acids. The CDR3 reads CASSTDASYEQYF. CDR3 nucleotide sequence: TGCGCCAGCAGCACAGATGCCTCCTACGAGCAGTACTTC.

This clonotype has a handful of counts. At one end the junction does not follow the germline gene, possibly because of a read error. This chain joins TRBV5-5 and TRBJ2-1; D gene ambiguous. CDR3 length: 13 amino acids. The germline gives CDR1 SGHKS, CDR2 YYEKEE (reference sequence). As DNA, the CDR3 is TGTGCCAGCAGCTTGCAATCCCCGGTATTTTTGGTCTTC. It yields the protein CASSLQSPVFLVF.

This clonotype was picked up a small number of times. The chain has TRBV10-3 and TRBJ1-2; the D is unclear. Trimming took off 3 bases at V and 0 bases at J, with 2 bases between the two ends. Germline values: CDR1 ENHRY, CDR2 SYGVKD. CDR3 size: 12 residues. CDR3 in amino acids: CAISDTNYGYTF. The CDR3 bases are TGTGCCATCAGTGACACTAACTATGGCTACACCTTC.

The chain joins TRBV7-9 to TRBJ1-1; 7 nucleotides match TRBD1. The V gene end was trimmed by 8 bases and the J gene end by 5 bases; junction bases not matched to a gene: 17. This CDR3 comprises 16 residues. CDR1 SEHNR and CDR2 FQNEAQ come from the germline V gene (reference sequence). The DNA of the CDR3 is TGTGCCAGCGGTCGTAGAGACAGGGATCTCCTGACTGAAGCTTTCTTT. Translated: CASGRRDRDLLTEAFF.

This clonotype has a handful of counts. The chain couples TRBV29-1 to TRBJ2-7; 10 bases align to TRBD2. The CDR3 contains 13 residues. V lost 7 bases, J lost 3 bases, and 6 bases stayed unmatched. Germline V gives CDR1 SQVTM, CDR2 ANQGSEA. CDR3 protein: CSEIAGGFYEQYF. The CDR3, as DNA: TGCAGCGAAATAGCGGGAGGTTTCTACGAGCAGTACTTC.

The V gene is TRBV9, the J gene TRBJ1-3; TRBD1 might be the D (5 bases). In germline, CDR1 is SGDLS, CDR2 YYNGEE. The germline V and J ends were trimmed by 4 bases and 6 bases, with 14 bases remaining between them. The CDR3 is 14 amino acids. CDR3 coding DNA: TGTGCCAGCAGCCCCGGGACGAAGATAAACACCATATATTTT. Amino acid sequence: CASSPGTKINTIYF.

This chain joins TRBV7-9 and TRBJ2-1; D is ambiguous. Per the germline V gene, CDR1 is SEHNR and CDR2 is FQNEAQ (reference sequence). Trimming stripped 7 bases from V and 3 bases from J, with 19 bases between. The CDR3 covers 16 residues. CDR3 amino acids: CASNSDSPRFYNEQFF. The CDR3 nucleotides read TGTGCCAGCAACTCAGACTCCCCGAGGTTCTACAATGAGCAGTTCTTC. Drawing the rest from reference TRBV7-9 and TRBJ2-1, the complete variable domain is DTGVSQNPRHKITKRGQNVTFRCDPISEHNRLYWYRQTLGQGPEFLTYFQNEAQLEKSRLLSDRFSAERPKGSFSTLEIQRTEQGDSAMYLCASNSDSPRFYNEQFFGPGTRLTVL.

The chain uses TRBV7-2 and TRBJ2-1; unclear D gene. Germline lookup yields CDR1 SGHTA and CDR2 FQGNSA. V shed 1 base and J shed 5 bases, with 12 bases lying between them. The CDR3 runs 15 residues. CDR3 coding DNA: TGTGCCAGCAGCTTAGGGGGTGCCCCCCACAATGAGCAGTTCTTC. Encoded protein: CASSLGGAPHNEQFF.

This clonotype has only a few counts. This sequence joins TRBV12-3 or TRBV12-4 and TRBJ2-7; D possibly corresponds to TRBD2 (7 bases). The V end lost 8 bases, the J end lost 3 bases, and 11 bases lay between the germline ends. This CDR3 spans 12 amino acids. CDR3 residues: CASRRGHYEQYF. As DNA, the CDR3 is TGTGCCAGCCGGCGGGGGCACTACGAGCAGTACTTC.

This clonotype was seen only a few times. The chain has TRBV7-8 and TRBJ1-5, with D unclear. Germline assignment: CDR1 SGHVS and CDR2 FQNEAQ. Trimming removed 3 bases from V and 0 bases from J, with 21 bases in between. This CDR3 spans 19 amino acids. The CDR3 region has the DNA TGTGCCAGCAGCTTTGGGTCCCAAGGTCGGATGTATAGCAATCAGCCCCAGCATTTT. Its protein is CASSFGSQGRMYSNQPQHF.

The J gene is TRBJ2-7, the V gene TRBV4-2; D may be TRBD2 (5 bases). CDR1 is LGHNA and CDR2 is YNFKEQ in the germline V gene. V was cut by 3 bases and J by 3 bases, with 18 bases left in between. The length of the CDR3 is 16 residues. In DNA form, the CDR3 reads TGTGCCAGCAGCCAGGACTCCTCGCAAGGCCTCTACGAGCAGTACTTC. This sequence encodes CASSQDSSQGLYEQYF.

This clonotype was counted a few times. V usage is TRBV7-2 and J usage is TRBJ2-2, with 10 bases aligning to TRBD1. V dropped 6 bases and J dropped 6; count of bases not matched to a gene: 7. Germline CDR1 reads SGHTA; CDR2 reads FQGNSA. The CDR3 sequence is 15 residues long. The CDR3 is CASSFRGQGSGELFF. The DNA for the CDR3 is TGTGCCAGCAGTTTCCGGGGACAGGGGTCCGGGGAGCTGTTTTTT.

The chain uses TRBV6-2 or TRBV6-3 and TRBJ1-1; D gene unclear. Per germline, CDR1 MNHEY and CDR2 SVGEGT. Trimming shortened V by 7 bases and J by 1 base, and 13 bases separated the two germline ends. CDR3 size: 14 residues. The CDR3 here is CASNLRRSNTEAFF. The CDR3 DNA reads TGTGCCAGCAATTTACGTCGGTCGAACACTGAAGCTTTCTTT.

CDR3 coding DNA: TGTGCCAGCAGCCAAACAACGCGATCTAATGAAAAACTGTTTTTT. As protein: CASSQTTRSNEKLFF. This chain links TRBV4-2 with TRBJ1-4; D is ambiguous. Germline CDR1 reads LGHNA; CDR2 reads YNFKEQ. There are 15 residues in the CDR3. V was pared by 2 bases and J by 3 bases, with 10 bases between.

CDR3 region: CASSSPTSGAYNEQFF. As DNA, the CDR3 is TGTGCCAGCAGCTCTCCCACTAGCGGGGCTTACAATGAGCAGTTCTTC. The genes are TRBV5-4 and TRBJ2-1; 10 bases align to TRBD2. Germline values: CDR1 SGHNT, CDR2 YYREEE (reference sequence). V lost 3 bases, J lost 4 bases, and 7 bases stayed unmatched. This CDR3 is 16 amino acids long.

The chain has TRBV2 and TRBJ1-5; tentative D call: TRBD1 (5 bases). Looked up from germline, CDR1 is SNHLY and CDR2 is FYNNEI. V was trimmed by 4 bases and J by 4 bases, leaving 14 bases between them. CDR3 size: 15 residues. The CDR3 coding sequence is TGTGCCAGCAGTGGTGTAGCAGGGAATAATCAGCCCCAGCATTTT. This sequence encodes CASSGVAGNNQPQHF.

This clonotype was seen a single time. The chain links TRBV3-1 to TRBJ1-1; TRBD1 is a possible D gene (6 bases). Germline values: CDR1 LGHDT, CDR2 YNNKEL (reference sequence). This CDR3 contains 12 residues. The ends were cut back, 7 bases at V and 4 bases at J, with 10 bases in the middle. The CDR3 here is CASTRDTTEAFF. DNA for the CDR3: TGTGCCAGCACCAGGGACACCACTGAAGCTTTCTTT. Based on the CDR3 plus reference TRBV3-1 and TRBJ1-1, the full variable domain is DTAVSQTPKYLVTQMGNDKSIKCEQNLGHDTMYWYKQDSKKFLKIMFSYNNKELIINETVPNRFSPKSPDKAHLNLHINSLELGDSAVYFCASTRDTTEAFFGQGTRLTVV.

The chain recombines TRBV10-3 with TRBJ2-1, with TRBD2 as a possible D gene (6 bases). The germline gives CDR1 ENHRY, CDR2 SYGVKD. The CDR3 spans 14 residues. The V gene lost 0 bases and the J gene lost 9 bases, with 12 bases spanning the gap. This CDR3 is CAISESGGAGEQFF. CDR3 DNA: TGTGCCATCAGTGAGTCTGGTGGAGCGGGTGAGCAGTTCTTC.

There are a few counts of this clonotype. This sequence joins TRBV7-2 and TRBJ2-7; D gene ambiguous. In germline, CDR1 is SGHTA, CDR2 FQGNSA. The CDR3 is 14 residues long. V lost 4 bases to trimming and J lost 6 bases, with 16 bases between them. The CDR3 DNA reads TGTGCCAGCAGCTCCTCGCTGTTTGCCGTCGAGCAGTACTTC. This gives the protein CASSSSLFAVEQYF.

This chain uses TRBV7-2 with TRBJ2-7; 9 bases line up with TRBD1. This CDR3 spans 16 amino acids. The trim removed 4 bases at V and 1 base at J, leaving 8 bases unmatched. Germline lookup yields CDR1 SGHTA and CDR2 FQGNSA. The CDR3 spells CASSWAGGQGSYEQYF. CDR3 sequence (DNA): TGTGCCAGCAGCTGGGCCGGGGGACAGGGTTCCTACGAGCAGTACTTC.

With regard to this clonotype: A junction end diverges from the germline sequence, so it may reflect a read error. The CDR3 DNA reads TGTGCCTGCAGCGGAGACAGGGTTTCGGGCTACACCTTC. Translating it yields CACSGDRVSGYTF. V gene TRBV25-1 combines with J gene TRBJ1-2; TRBD1 aligns across 7 bases. The CDR3 is 13 residues long. The germline V gene has CDR1 MGHDK and CDR2 SYGVNS.